Following are 23 T cell receptor beta chains from one sample sequenced in a study of CD8 T cells in ankylosing spondylitis. Whole-study findings and limits: Made up of 7 to 9 highly homologous variants, a TCR beta motif appeared characteristic of ankylosing spondylitis blood.

No cognate antigen is known for these TCRs. TCRdb itself ran the 5' RACE reads through MiXCR, one entry per CDR3 protein. The sample has over 400,000 distinct CDR3 sequences, roughly 26% seen once. The sample taken for sequencing was blood, either unsorted or a sorted T cell fraction (not recorded which). The receptors come from a male donor with ankylosing spondylitis.

In its sample, this clonotype was seen a few times. The rearrangement links TRBV6-1 to TRBJ2-7; 10 nucleotides align to TRBD2. CDR3 length equals 15 residues. The germline V gene encodes CDR1 MNHNS and CDR2 SASEGT. Unmatched junction bases numbered 9, after V lost 1 base and J lost 9 bases. The CDR3 nucleotides are TGTGCCAGCAGTGAAGTTACTAGCGGGAAAGCGCCGCAGTACTTC. It is translated as CASSEVTSGKAPQYF.

This clonotype showed up just a few times. The rearrangement uses TRBV27 and TRBJ1-1, with TRBD1 as a possible D gene (6 bases). Germline V gives CDR1 MNHEY, CDR2 SMNVEV (reference sequence). V was cut by 0 bases and J by 11 bases, with 16 bases left in between. The CDR3 length is 14 residues. The CDR3 reads CASSLSGGALRAFF. CDR3 nucleotides: TGTGCCAGCAGTTTATCGGGGGGGGCCCTTAGGGCTTTCTTT.

The V and J genes are TRBV2 and TRBJ1-3, with D possibly TRBD1 on 5 matching bases. The V end was cut by 10 bases, the J end by 0 bases, with 7 bases between. The CDR3 loop spans 12 amino acids. Per germline, CDR1 SNHLY and CDR2 FYNNEI. The chain's CDR3 is CATDSSGNTIYF. CDR3 DNA sequence: TGTGCCACCGACAGCTCTGGAAACACCATATATTTT. Supplemented by reference TRBV2 and TRBJ1-3, the full variable domain reads EPEVTQTPSHQVTQMGQEVILRCVPISNHLYFYWYRQILGQKVEFLVSFYNNEISEKSEIFDDQFSVERPDGSNFTLKIRSTKLEDSAMYFCATDSSGNTIYFGEGSWLTVV.

This clonotype has a handful of counts. The CDR3 region is CASSLGTMNTEAFF. CDR3 sequence (DNA): TGTGCCAGCAGTTTAGGCACTATGAACACTGAAGCTTTCTTT. The chain couples TRBV12-3 or TRBV12-4 to TRBJ1-1; D gene unclear. The CDR3 covers 14 residues. Trimming left V 1 base short and J 0 bases short, with 6 bases between.

This clonotype showed up many times. V is TRBV11-2 and J is TRBJ1-3; D possibly corresponds to TRBD1 (5 bases). With 5 bases removed from V and 0 bases from J, the gap between germline ends came to 14 bases. Germline CDR1 SGHAT, CDR2 FQNNGV. The CDR3 totals 16 residues. The CDR3 DNA is TGTGCCAGCAGCGCAATCGGGGGTAGCTCTGGAAACACCATATATTTT. Translated: CASSAIGGSSGNTIYF.

This clonotype was found a few times. The chain recombines TRBV12-3 or TRBV12-4 with TRBJ1-5; TRBD1 might be the D (5 bases). The CDR3 has 15 residues. V was pared by 6 bases and J by 2 bases, with 14 bases between. The CDR3 spells CASRPGTKGNQPQHF. For the CDR3, the DNA is TGTGCCAGCAGGCCAGGGACGAAAGGCAATCAGCCCCAGCATTTT.

V is TRBV20-1 and J is TRBJ1-1; the match to TRBD1 covers 9 bases. Germline V lookup: CDR1 DFQATT, CDR2 SNEGSKA (reference sequence). CDR3 size: 13 residues. V dropped 5 bases and J dropped 3; count of bases not matched to a gene: 4. CDR3 sequence reads: CSAATGGDTEAFF. The CDR3 DNA reads as TGCAGTGCTGCGACAGGGGGTGACACTGAAGCTTTCTTT.

The chain employs TRBV19 and TRBJ1-1; D not resolved. This CDR3 has 13 amino acids. V was cut by 5 bases and J by 3 bases, with 10 bases left in between. Germline CDR1 is LNHDA and CDR2 is SQIVND (reference sequence). Here the CDR3 DNA reads TGTGCCAGTAGTGTCACAGTAGACACTGAAGCTTTCTTT. The encoded protein is CASSVTVDTEAFF.

The chain carries TRBV6-1 and TRBJ2-1; D might be TRBD1 (6 bases). Germline V CDR1 and CDR2: MNHNS, SASEGT. The CDR3 has 14 amino acids. V lost 5 bases and J 4 bases, leaving 12 bases between the germline ends. The chain's CDR3 is CASSLTGTYNEQFF. The DNA of the CDR3 is TGTGCCAGCAGTCTGACAGGTACTTACAATGAGCAGTTCTTC.

There are a few counts of this clonotype. This chain uses TRBV7-9 with TRBJ2-2; D possibly corresponds to TRBD2 (5 bases). The CDR3 has 15 residues. Germline V lookup: CDR1 SEHNR, CDR2 FQNEAQ (reference sequence). V was trimmed by 1 base and J by 3 bases, leaving 9 bases between them. The CDR3 reads CASSLGRADTGELFF. CDR3 DNA sequence: TGTGCCAGCAGCTTAGGGCGGGCGGACACCGGGGAGCTGTTTTTT.

The chain employs TRBV2 and TRBJ2-4, with D possibly called TRBD1 or TRBD2 (5 bases each). Germline CDR1 and CDR2: SNHLY and FYNNEI. The germline V and J ends were trimmed by 7 bases and 7 bases, with 11 bases remaining between them. CDR3 length: 12 residues. CDR3 bases: TGTGCCAGCACCGGGGACCTCAACATTCAGTACTTC. Translation: CASTGDLNIQYF.

There are a few counts of this clonotype. The rearrangement uses TRBV7-8 and TRBJ1-1; D is perhaps TRBD1 (5 bases). Trimming took 4 bases from V and 11 from J, leaving 17 bases between them. The CDR3 runs to 13 residues. Germline CDR1 and CDR2: SGHVS and FQNEAQ. In DNA form, the CDR3 reads TGTGCCAGCAGCTCCGACGGAACAGGTGCCGCTTTCTTT. Its protein is CASSSDGTGAAFF.

This clonotype was observed a few times. J is TRBJ2-1 and V is TRBV30; a weak D match, TRBD1 (6 bases). Germline-derived CDR1 and CDR2 are GTSNPN and SVGIG (reference sequence). This CDR3 contains 14 residues. Trimming pared 6 bases from V and 3 bases from J, leaving 15 bases between. The DNA for the CDR3 is TGTGCCTGCCGAAACAAACAGGGCTACAATGAGCAGTTCTTC. Protein product: CACRNKQGYNEQFF. Variable domain in full (rest from reference TRBV30 and TRBJ2-1): SQTIHQWPATLVQPVGSPLSLECTVEGTSNPNLYWYRQAAGRGLQLLFYSVGIGQISSEVPQNLSASRPQDRQFILSSKKLLLSDSGFYLCACRNKQGYNEQFFGPGTRLTVL.

The J gene is TRBJ2-3, the V gene TRBV5-1; D is undetermined. Germline CDR1 and CDR2: SGHRS and YFSETQ. Trimming removed 4 bases at V and 2 bases at J, with 8 bases between. CDR3 length: 13 amino acids. DNA for the CDR3: TGCGCCAGCAGCCCGGAAATCACAGATACGCAGTATTTT. This sequence encodes CASSPEITDTQYF.

This rearrangement joins TRBV3-1 to TRBJ1-5; D uncertain. CDR1 is LGHDT, CDR2 YNNKEL, per germline (reference sequence). The CDR3 has 13 amino acids. V lost 1 base, J lost 4 bases, and 5 bases lay in between. This CDR3 reads CASSQGENQPQHF. The DNA for the CDR3 is TGTGCCAGCAGCCAAGGAGAGAATCAGCCCCAGCATTTT.

The chain combines TRBV18 with TRBJ2-7; weak D call: TRBD2 (5 bases). There are 15 residues in the CDR3. The germline gives CDR1 KGHSH, CDR2 LQKENI. V lost 6 bases to trimming and J lost 0 bases, with 15 bases between them. In DNA form, the CDR3 reads TGTGCCAGCTCCCCCGGCCCTGGGAGCTCCTACGAGCAGTACGTC. Protein product: CASSPGPGSSYEQYV.

The CDR3 DNA is TGCAGTGCCCCTAGGACAGGGGGGCCCGAGCAGTTCTTC. As protein: CSAPRTGGPEQFF. The genes are TRBV20-1 and TRBJ2-1, with TRBD1 matching over 10 bases. V shed 6 bases, J shed 10 bases, and the junction held 9 bases outside the gene matches. CDR1 and CDR2 (germline): DFQATT, SNEGSKA (reference sequence). This CDR3 contains 13 residues.

This chain connects TRBV6-1 to TRBJ1-5, with D perhaps TRBD1 (6 bases). Per the germline V gene, CDR1 is MNHNS and CDR2 is SASEGT. The V and J ends lost 6 bases and 2 bases respectively, with 14 bases between them. There are 15 residues in the CDR3. CDR3 sequence (DNA): TGTGCCAGCAGCGGACGTGAGGGGGGCAATCAGCCCCAGCATTTT. Protein: CASSGREGGNQPQHF.

CDR3 amino acids: CASSQLAVPYNEQFF. The CDR3 nucleotides read TGTGCCAGCAGTCAACTAGCGGTTCCTTACAATGAGCAGTTCTTC. The chain has TRBV6-4 and TRBJ2-1; 8 bases match TRBD2. After removal of 5 bases from V and 4 bases from J, the junction contained 7 bases not matched to a gene. The CDR3 spans 15 residues. Germline CDR1 MRHNA, CDR2 SNTAGT.

This clonotype was seen more than once but under ten times. This chain connects TRBV11-2 to TRBJ2-1, with D perhaps TRBD2 (6 bases). CDR3 length: 13 amino acids. CDR1 is SGHAT, CDR2 FQNNGV, per germline. V lost 6 bases, J lost 5 bases, and 11 bases lay in between. CDR3 in amino acids: CASSPTSNNEQFF. DNA for the CDR3: TGTGCCAGCAGTCCTACTAGCAACAATGAGCAGTTCTTC.

This sequence joins TRBV20-1 and TRBJ2-3; 9 positions agree with TRBD1. The CDR3 runs 16 residues. In germline, CDR1 is DFQATT, CDR2 SNEGSKA (reference sequence). V was clipped by 3 bases and J by 5 bases; unmatched bases: 12. Here the CDR3 reads CSASPHRDRVKDTQYF. The CDR3 nucleotides are TGCAGTGCTAGTCCCCACCGGGACAGGGTTAAAGATACGCAGTATTTT.

This clonotype was recorded a few times. This chain connects TRBV20-1 to TRBJ2-4; D tentatively fits TRBD1 or TRBD2 (6 bases each). This CDR3 is 14 amino acids long. The V gene's germline CDR1 is DFQATT and CDR2 SNEGSKA (reference sequence). V was trimmed by 4 bases and J by 0 bases, leaving 10 bases between them. CDR3 nucleotide sequence: TGCAGTGCTACGGGGGACATAGCCAAAAACATTCAGTACTTC. Translated: CSATGDIAKNIQYF.

The chain combines TRBV20-1 with TRBJ2-7; unclear D gene. The V end lost 3 bases, the J end lost 5 bases, and 8 bases lay between the germline ends. The CDR3 is made up of 11 amino acids. The germline V gene encodes CDR1 DFQATT and CDR2 SNEGSKA (reference sequence). CDR3 region: CSASARDEQYF. CDR3 DNA sequence: TGCAGTGCTAGTGCCCGGGACGAGCAGTACTTC.